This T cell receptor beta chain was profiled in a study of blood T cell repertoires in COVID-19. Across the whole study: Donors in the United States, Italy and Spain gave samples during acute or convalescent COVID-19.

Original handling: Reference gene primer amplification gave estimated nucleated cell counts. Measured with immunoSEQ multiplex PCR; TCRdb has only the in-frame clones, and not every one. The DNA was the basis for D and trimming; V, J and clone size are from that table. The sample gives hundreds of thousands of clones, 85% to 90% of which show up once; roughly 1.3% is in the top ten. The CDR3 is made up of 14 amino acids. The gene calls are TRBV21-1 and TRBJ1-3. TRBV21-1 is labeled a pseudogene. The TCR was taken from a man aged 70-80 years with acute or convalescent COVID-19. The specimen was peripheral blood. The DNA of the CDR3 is TGTGCCAGCTGGGCGGGGATCTCTGGAAACACCATATATTTT. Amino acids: CASWAGISGNTIYF.